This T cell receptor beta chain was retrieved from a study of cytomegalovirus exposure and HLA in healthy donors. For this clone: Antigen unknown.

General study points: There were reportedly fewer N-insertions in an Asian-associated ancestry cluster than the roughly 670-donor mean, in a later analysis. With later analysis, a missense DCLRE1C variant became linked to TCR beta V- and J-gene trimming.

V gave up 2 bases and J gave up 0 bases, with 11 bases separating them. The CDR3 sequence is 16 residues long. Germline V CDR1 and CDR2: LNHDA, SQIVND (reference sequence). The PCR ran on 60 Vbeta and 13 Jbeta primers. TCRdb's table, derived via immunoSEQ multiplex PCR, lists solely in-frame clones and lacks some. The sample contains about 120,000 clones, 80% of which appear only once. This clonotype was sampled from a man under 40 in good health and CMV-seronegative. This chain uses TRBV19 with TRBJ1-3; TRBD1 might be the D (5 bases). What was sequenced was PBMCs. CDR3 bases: TGTGCCAGTAGTATACTCGACAGAAGCTCTGGAAACACCATATATTTT. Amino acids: CASSILDRSSGNTIYF.